The clone carrying this T cell receptor (beta chain) was detected ten times or more. No antigen is known for it. This record belongs to a study of prognosis after radiotherapy for stage I lung cancer. Overall study context: Concurrent therapy with stereotactic body radiotherapy was given to no patient. The study recorded distant metastases in a few patients (median about seven months) after radiotherapy and no significant progression in approximately 15.

Whole-study results and caveats: A determination of whether the expanded TCR clones were tumor-specific was not made.

Per germline, CDR1 MNHNS and CDR2 SASEGT. V was clipped by 4 bases and J by 4 bases, with 11 bases between them. The CDR3 has 15 residues. From genomic DNA, TCR beta CDR3 was amplified by two-round multiplex PCR. Primers (each specific to one TRBV or TRBJ gene) were used in first-round PCR. TCRdb fed the multiplex PCR reads into MiXCR, producing one record per CDR3 protein. Among around 13,000 distinct CDR3 sequences listed, 25% to 30% were seen once. All patients were node-negative on CT and PET/CT, without prior chemotherapy, radiotherapy or other malignancies. The rearrangement links TRBV6-1 to TRBJ2-6; D may be TRBD1 (6 bases). This receptor was taken from a donor aged 50 or older with non-small cell lung cancer. The material sequenced was PBMCs, taken before or after stereotactic body radiation therapy (not recorded which). The DNA for the CDR3 is TGTGCCAGCAGTGTCTCAGGGGCCGGGGCCAACGTCCTGACTTTC. Protein sequence: CASSVSGAGANVLTF.